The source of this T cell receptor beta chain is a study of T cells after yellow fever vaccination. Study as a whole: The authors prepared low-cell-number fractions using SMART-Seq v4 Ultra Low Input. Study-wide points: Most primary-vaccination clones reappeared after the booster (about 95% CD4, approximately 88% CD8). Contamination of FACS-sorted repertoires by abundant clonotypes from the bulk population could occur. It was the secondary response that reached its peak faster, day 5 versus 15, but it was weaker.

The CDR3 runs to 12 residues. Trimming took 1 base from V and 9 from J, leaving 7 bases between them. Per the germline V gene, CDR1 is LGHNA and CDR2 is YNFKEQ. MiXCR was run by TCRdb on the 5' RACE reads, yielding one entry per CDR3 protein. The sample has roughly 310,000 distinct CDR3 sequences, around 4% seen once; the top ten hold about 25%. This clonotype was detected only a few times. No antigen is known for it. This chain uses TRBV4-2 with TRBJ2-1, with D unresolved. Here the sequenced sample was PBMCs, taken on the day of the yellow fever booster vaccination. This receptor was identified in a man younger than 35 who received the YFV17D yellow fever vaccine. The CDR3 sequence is CASSQVKGEQFF. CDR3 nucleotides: TGTGCCAGCAGCCAAGTCAAGGGTGAGCAGTTCTTC.